One sample yielded the 19 T cell receptor beta chains listed below, sequenced in a study of regulatory T cells in long-lasting Graves disease. Documented time point: newly diagnosed GD, antithyroid drugs for less than 3 months. Making the TCR library involved RNA that had been extracted from PBMCs. CDR3-region Arm-PCR and iRepertoire HTBI primers produced the TCR beta libraries. One entry per CDR3 protein results from TCRdb running MiXCR on the multiplex PCR reads. The top ten hold over 15% of the sample, which has more than 350,000 distinct CDR3 sequences, under 15% seen once. The same sample was also studied in work on T cells in Graves' hyperthyroidism and ophthalmopathy.

The material sequenced was peripheral blood mononuclear cells (PBMCs), taken at new diagnosis, from a patient treated with antithyroid drugs. These receptors all come from a woman in her thirties with Graves disease.

This clonotype was recorded a few times. V gene TRBV7-8 combines with J gene TRBJ1-1, with D tentatively TRBD1 (5 bases). V gave up 1 base and J gave up 1 base, with 10 bases separating them. Germline values: CDR1 SGHVS, CDR2 FQNEAQ. The CDR3 is made up of 15 amino acids. The CDR3 sequence: CASSLGTLENTEAFF. The CDR3, as DNA: TGTGCCAGCAGCTTAGGGACACTCGAGAACACTGAAGCTTTCTTT.

This chain connects TRBV6-1 to TRBJ2-2, with 8 bases fitting TRBD2. In germline, CDR1 is MNHNS, CDR2 SASEGT. CDR3 length: 18 residues. V lost 6 bases to trimming and J lost 4 bases; unmatched junction nucleotides: 16. CDR3 residues: CASSTSAGGGVATGELFF. The DNA for the CDR3 is TGTGCCAGCAGCACATCTGCGGGAGGCGGGGTTGCCACCGGGGAGCTGTTTTTT.

CDR3 loop: CASRYRGGTGELFF. The CDR3 nucleotides are TGTGCCAGCAGATATAGGGGAGGGACCGGGGAGCTGTTTTTT. V is TRBV27 and J is TRBJ2-2; 7 nucleotides agree with TRBD2. Germline trimming cut 6 bases from V and 5 bases from J; bases unmatched to any gene: 6. This CDR3 comprises 14 residues. Germline V gene lookup returns CDR1 MNHEY and CDR2 SMNVEV (reference sequence).

The table lists this clonotype with many counts. The gene calls are TRBV29-1 and TRBJ2-5, with D perhaps matching TRBD2 (6 bases). From germline, CDR1 is SQVTM and CDR2 ANQGSEA. This CDR3 comprises 11 residues. V lost 3 bases and J 5 bases, leaving 7 bases between the germline ends. In DNA, the CDR3 is TGCAGCGTTGATGGGGGGGAGACCCAGTACTTC. Its protein is CSVDGGETQYF. The whole variable domain, remainder taken from reference TRBV29-1 and TRBJ2-5, is SAVISQKPSRDICQRGTSLTIQCQVDSQVTMMFWYRQQPGQSLTLIATANQGSEATYESGFVIDKFPISRPNLTFSTLTVSNMSPEDSSIYLCSVDGGETQYFGPGTRLLVL.

The J gene is TRBJ2-3, the V gene TRBV18; no clear D. The CDR3 totals 16 residues. In germline, CDR1 is KGHSH, CDR2 LQKENI. Trimming took 3 bases from V and 2 from J, leaving 15 bases between them. The CDR3 nucleotides are TGTGCCAGCTCACCCAGGACGTTCTCCTACACAGATACGCAGTATTTT. It specifies CASSPRTFSYTDTQYF.

The chain uses TRBV19 and TRBJ1-3; the D is unclear. V was cut by 6 bases and J by 3 bases, with 9 bases left in between. Germline V gene lookup returns CDR1 LNHDA and CDR2 SQIVND (reference sequence). This CDR3 spans 13 amino acids. CDR3 amino acids: CASRPSSGNTIYF. CDR3 nucleotides: TGTGCCAGTAGGCCCTCGAGTGGAAACACCATATATTTT.

This clonotype was seen a handful of times. V and J are TRBV7-9 and TRBJ2-3; D may be TRBD2 (5 bases). V was trimmed by 8 bases and J by 5 bases, leaving 17 bases between them. The CDR3 sequence is 14 residues long. In germline, CDR1 is SEHNR, CDR2 FQNEAQ (reference sequence). CDR3 loop: CASGRTSEGDTQYF. The CDR3 region has the DNA TGTGCCAGCGGCCGGACCTCAGAGGGAGATACGCAGTATTTT. Full variable domain (remainder filled in from reference TRBV7-9 and TRBJ2-3): DTGVSQNPRHKITKRGQNVTFRCDPISEHNRLYWYRQTLGQGPEFLTYFQNEAQLEKSRLLSDRFSAERPKGSFSTLEIQRTEQGDSAMYLCASGRTSEGDTQYFGPGTRLTVL.

This CDR3 reads CASSSLAGASDTQYF. CDR3 bases: TGTGCCAGCAGCTCGTTAGCGGGAGCATCAGATACGCAGTATTTT. This chain connects TRBV28 to TRBJ2-3; the match to TRBD2 covers 9 bases. Unmatched junction bases numbered 8, after V lost 6 bases and J lost 4 bases. Germline V lookup: CDR1 MDHEN, CDR2 SYDVKM. This CDR3 is 15 amino acids long.

The chain employs TRBV5-4 and TRBJ2-5; D possibly corresponds to TRBD2 (5 bases). Germline V gene data show CDR1 as SGHNT and CDR2 as YYREEE (reference sequence). The V and J ends lost 4 bases and 2 bases respectively, with 15 bases between them. This CDR3 contains 15 residues. CDR3 sequence (DNA): TGTGCCAGCAGCGCGACACTAGATATGCAAGAGACCCAGTACTTC. Amino acids: CASSATLDMQETQYF.

In the case of this clonotype: At one of its ends the junction is not consistent with the germline gene, which may arise from a read error. CDR3 sequence (DNA): TGTGCCAGCAGACTGAAGCGGGGCCAAGAGGCCCAGTACTTC. As protein: CASRLKRGQEAQYF. The V and J genes are TRBV12-3 or TRBV12-4 and TRBJ2-5, with 7 bases lining up with TRBD2. This CDR3 spans 14 amino acids.

This clonotype was seen ten or more times. This sequence joins TRBV30 and TRBJ2-2; TRBD2 aligns across 8 bases. Germline lookup yields CDR1 GTSNPN and CDR2 SVGIG (reference sequence). The CDR3 is made up of 15 amino acids. J lost 2 bases, V lost 4 bases, and 6 bases had no gene match. For the CDR3, the DNA is TGTGCCTGGACCACGGGACTAGGAAACACCGGGGAGCTGTTTTTT. Translated: CAWTTGLGNTGELFF.

This clonotype was seen at least ten times. The V call is TRBV27, the J call TRBJ1-5; TRBD1 is a possible D gene (5 bases). The CDR3 is 13 residues long. The germline V gene has CDR1 MNHEY and CDR2 SMNVEV (reference sequence). Trimming pared 6 bases from V and 4 bases from J, leaving 10 bases between. The CDR3 DNA is TGTGCCAGCAGCTCTTGGGGGAATCAGCCCCAGCATTTT. It yields the protein CASSSWGNQPQHF.

The gene calls are TRBV12-3 or TRBV12-4 and TRBJ1-2; 7 bases align to TRBD1. The CDR3 has 14 residues. With 6 bases clipped from V and 4 bases from J, the junction kept 8 bases outside the gene matches. This CDR3 reads CASRPQTGAYGYTF. Here the CDR3 DNA reads TGTGCCAGCAGGCCCCAAACAGGGGCCTATGGCTACACCTTC.

The chain recombines TRBV6-1 with TRBJ1-4; D is possibly TRBD1 (5 bases). Germline assignment: CDR1 MNHNS and CDR2 SASEGT. V was clipped by 5 bases and J by 3 bases, with 10 bases between them. This CDR3 region has 14 residues. CDR3 DNA: TGTGCCAGCAGTCTCAAGGGGCCTAATGAAAAACTGTTTTTT. Its translation: CASSLKGPNEKLFF.

The chain joins TRBV12-3 or TRBV12-4 to TRBJ2-2; the match to TRBD2 covers 11 bases. V was clipped by 3 bases and J by 7 bases; unmatched bases: 7. This CDR3 comprises 16 residues. CDR3 sequence: CASSFVIAGGLGELFF. DNA of the CDR3: TGTGCCAGCAGTTTCGTCATAGCGGGAGGGCTCGGGGAGCTGTTTTTT.

This rearrangement joins TRBV7-2 to TRBJ1-4; maybe TRBD1 (5 bases). CDR1 SGHTA and CDR2 FQGNSA come from the germline V gene. The length of the CDR3 is 14 residues. Trimming took off 10 bases at V and 1 base at J, with 13 bases between the two ends. CDR3 residues: CATDMDITNEKLFF. For the CDR3, the DNA is TGTGCCACGGACATGGACATAACTAATGAAAAACTGTTTTTT.

This clonotype has at least ten counts. The chain carries TRBV9 and TRBJ2-3; D gene uncertain. Germline V CDR1 and CDR2: SGDLS, YYNGEE. CDR3 length equals 14 residues. Trimming removed 4 bases from V and 1 base from J, with 10 bases in between. The CDR3 reads CASSPPRGTDTQYF. The CDR3 region has the DNA TGTGCCAGCAGCCCTCCCCGGGGCACAGATACGCAGTATTTT.

This clonotype was counted at least ten times. This sequence joins TRBV9 and TRBJ2-1; 12 positions match TRBD2. The ends lost 0 bases at V and 6 bases at J; junction bases unmatched: 7. This CDR3 has 17 amino acids. The germline V gene encodes CDR1 SGDLS and CDR2 YYNGEE. The DNA of the CDR3 is TGTGCCAGCAGCGTAGGGGCTAGCGGGAGGGGTTTCAATGAGCAGTTCTTC. This translates into CASSVGASGRGFNEQFF. Looking up the rest from reference TRBV9 and TRBJ2-1 gives the full variable domain: DSGVTQTPKHLITATGQRVTLRCSPRSGDLSVYWYQQSLDQGLQFLIQYYNGEERAKGNILERFSAQQFPDLHSELNLSSLELGDSALYFCASSVGASGRGFNEQFFGPGTRLTVL.

This clonotype was found many times. V and J are TRBV20-1 and TRBJ2-7, with 7 bases that match TRBD1. The CDR3 loop spans 13 amino acids. From germline, CDR1 is DFQATT and CDR2 SNEGSKA (reference sequence). V gave up 1 base and J gave up 5 bases; unmatched junction bases: 5. The CDR3 spells CSARGQGPDEQYF. The CDR3 region has the DNA TGCAGTGCTAGAGGACAGGGTCCGGACGAGCAGTACTTC.